Given below is one TCR beta chain in context. Its antigen is currently unknown. A junction end diverges from the germline sequence, so it may reflect a read error. The CDR3 is 15 amino acids. Germline CDR1 SGHAT, CDR2 FQDESV (reference sequence). Time point defined: persistent/refractory GD, antithyroid drugs over 5 years with positive TRAb. PBMCs were the source of the RNA used for TCR sequencing. The data were taken from a study of regulatory T cells in long-lasting Graves disease. Study observations and caveats: Favoring TRBV28, TRBJ1-2 and TRBJ2-5 was a feature seen in persistent disease.

Library construction for TCR beta used iRepertoire HTBI primers and Arm-PCR of CDR3 regions. TCRdb processed the multiplex PCR reads anew with MiXCR; each CDR3 protein has one entry. The sample contains approximately 290,000 distinct CDR3 sequences, roughly a fifth of which appear only once. The chain has TRBV11-1 and TRBJ2-7; D unresolved. This sequence originates from a female donor with Graves disease. Sequences were derived from peripheral blood mononuclear cells (PBMCs), sampled when the disease was refractory, from a patient treated with antithyroid drugs. CDR3: CAGSFRKDGLYEQYF. Written as DNA, the CDR3 is TGTGCCGGCAGCTTCCGGAAAGACGGTCTCTACGAGCAGTACTTC.